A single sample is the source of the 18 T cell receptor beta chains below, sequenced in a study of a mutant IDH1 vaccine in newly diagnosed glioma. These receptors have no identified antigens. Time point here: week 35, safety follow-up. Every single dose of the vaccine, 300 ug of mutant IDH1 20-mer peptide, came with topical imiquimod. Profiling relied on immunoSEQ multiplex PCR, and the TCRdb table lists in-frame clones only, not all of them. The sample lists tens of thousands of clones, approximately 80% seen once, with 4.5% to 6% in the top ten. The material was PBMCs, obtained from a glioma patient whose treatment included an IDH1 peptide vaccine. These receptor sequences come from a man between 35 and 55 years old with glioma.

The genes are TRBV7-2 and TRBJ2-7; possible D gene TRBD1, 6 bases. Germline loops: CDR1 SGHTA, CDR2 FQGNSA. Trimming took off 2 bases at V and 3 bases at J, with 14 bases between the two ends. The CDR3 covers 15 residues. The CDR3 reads CASSLSTGSIYEQYF. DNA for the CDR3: TGTGCCAGCAGCTTAAGCACAGGGTCCATCTACGAGCAGTACTTC.

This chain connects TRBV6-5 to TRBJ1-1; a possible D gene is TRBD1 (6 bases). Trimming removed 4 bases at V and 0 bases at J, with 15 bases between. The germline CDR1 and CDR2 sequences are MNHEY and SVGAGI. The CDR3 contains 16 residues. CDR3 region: CASSLDNRVMNTEAFF. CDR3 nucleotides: TGTGCCAGCAGTTTGGATAACAGGGTCATGAACACTGAAGCTTTCTTT.

CDR3 protein: CASGSGTLSGELFF. Here the CDR3 DNA reads TGTGCCAGCGGCAGCGGGACGCTGAGCGGGGAGCTGTTTTTT. The rearrangement uses TRBV11-3 and TRBJ2-2, with TRBD2 matching 7 bases. V trimming: 8 bases; J trimming: 7 bases; junction bases outside the gene matches: 10. In germline, CDR1 is SGHNT, CDR2 YENEEA. This CDR3 comprises 14 residues.

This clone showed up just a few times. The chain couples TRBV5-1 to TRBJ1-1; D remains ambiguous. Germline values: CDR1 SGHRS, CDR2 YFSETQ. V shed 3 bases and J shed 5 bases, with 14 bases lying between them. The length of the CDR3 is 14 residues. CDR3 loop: CASSSTSRGTEAFF. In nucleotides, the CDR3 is TGCGCCAGCAGCTCGACCTCACGTGGGACTGAAGCTTTCTTT.

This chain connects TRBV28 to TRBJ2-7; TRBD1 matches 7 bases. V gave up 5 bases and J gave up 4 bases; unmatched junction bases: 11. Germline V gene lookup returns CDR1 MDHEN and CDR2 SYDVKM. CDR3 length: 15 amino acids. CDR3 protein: CASSPGTGALYEQYF. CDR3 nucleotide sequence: TGTGCCAGCAGTCCTGGCACAGGGGCCCTTTACGAGCAGTACTTC.

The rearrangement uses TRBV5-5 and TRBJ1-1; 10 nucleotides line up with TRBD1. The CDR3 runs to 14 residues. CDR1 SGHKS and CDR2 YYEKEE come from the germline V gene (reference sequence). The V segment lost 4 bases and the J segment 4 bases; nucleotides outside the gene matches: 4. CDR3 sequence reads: CASSPWDRGTEAFF. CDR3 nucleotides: TGTGCCAGCAGCCCTTGGGACAGGGGCACTGAAGCTTTCTTT.

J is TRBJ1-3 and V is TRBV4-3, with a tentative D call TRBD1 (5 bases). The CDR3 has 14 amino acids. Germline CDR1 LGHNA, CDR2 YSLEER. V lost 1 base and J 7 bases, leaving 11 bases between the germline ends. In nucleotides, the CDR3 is TGCGCCAGCAGCCAAGCCCAGGGAAGGAACACCATATATTTT. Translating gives CASSQAQGRNTIYF.

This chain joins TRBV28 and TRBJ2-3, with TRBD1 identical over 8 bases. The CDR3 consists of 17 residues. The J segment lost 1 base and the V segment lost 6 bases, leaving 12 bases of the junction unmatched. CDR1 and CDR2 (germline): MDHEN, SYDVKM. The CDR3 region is CASRQTSYRGGTDTQYF. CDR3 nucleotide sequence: TGTGCCAGCAGACAAACCTCCTACAGGGGGGGCACAGATACGCAGTATTTT.

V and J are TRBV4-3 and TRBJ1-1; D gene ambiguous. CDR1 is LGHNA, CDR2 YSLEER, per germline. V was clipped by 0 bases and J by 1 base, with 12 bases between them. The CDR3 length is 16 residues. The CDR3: CASSQDGEGKNTEAFF. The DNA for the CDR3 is TGCGCCAGCAGCCAAGATGGGGAGGGAAAGAACACTGAAGCTTTCTTT.

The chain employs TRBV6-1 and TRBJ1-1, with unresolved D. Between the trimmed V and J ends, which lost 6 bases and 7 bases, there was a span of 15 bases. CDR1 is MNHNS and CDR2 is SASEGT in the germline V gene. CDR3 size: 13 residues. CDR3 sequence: CASSLDRRGEAFF. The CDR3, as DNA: TGTGCCAGCAGCCTTGACCGGCGTGGTGAAGCTTTCTTT.

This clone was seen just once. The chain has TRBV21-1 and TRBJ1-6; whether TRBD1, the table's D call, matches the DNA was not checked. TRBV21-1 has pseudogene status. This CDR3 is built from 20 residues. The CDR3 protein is CASSKVDREKSSSYNSPLHF. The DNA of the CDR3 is TGTGCCAGCAGCAAAGTGGACAGGGAAAAATCTAGCTCCTATAATTCACCCCTCCACTTT.

CDR3 coding DNA: TGTGCCAGCGGACCGGGGGCCGCGAGCAATCAGCCCCAGCATTTT. Translating gives CASGPGAASNQPQHF. The chain carries TRBV2 and TRBJ1-5; the D gene is possibly TRBD1 (6 bases). The CDR3 sequence is 15 residues long. CDR1 and CDR2 from the germline V gene are SNHLY and FYNNEI. The V gene lost 8 bases and the J gene lost 1 base, with 15 bases spanning the gap.

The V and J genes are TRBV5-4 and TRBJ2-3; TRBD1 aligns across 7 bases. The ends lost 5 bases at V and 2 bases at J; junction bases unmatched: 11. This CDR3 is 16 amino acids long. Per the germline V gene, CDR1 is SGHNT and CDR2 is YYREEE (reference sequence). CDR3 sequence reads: CASRPGQKKSTDTQYF. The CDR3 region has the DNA TGTGCCAGCAGACCGGGACAGAAGAAGTCCACAGATACGCAGTATTTT.

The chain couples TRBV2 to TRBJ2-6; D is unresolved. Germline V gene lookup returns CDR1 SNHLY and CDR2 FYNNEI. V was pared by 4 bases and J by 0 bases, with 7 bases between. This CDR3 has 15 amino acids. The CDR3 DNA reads TGTGCCAGCAGTGCAAGTGCCTCTGGGGCCAACGTCCTGACTTTC. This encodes CASSASASGANVLTF.

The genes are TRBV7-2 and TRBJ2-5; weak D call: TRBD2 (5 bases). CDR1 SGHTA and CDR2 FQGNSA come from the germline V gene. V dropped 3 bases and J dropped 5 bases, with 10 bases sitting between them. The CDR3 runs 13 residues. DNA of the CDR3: TGTGCCAGCAGCTTCCGGCGGGTGGAGACCCAGTACTTC. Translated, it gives CASSFRRVETQYF.

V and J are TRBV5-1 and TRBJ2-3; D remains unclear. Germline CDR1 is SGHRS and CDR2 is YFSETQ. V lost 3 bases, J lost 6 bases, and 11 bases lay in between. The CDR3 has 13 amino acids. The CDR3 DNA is TGCGCCAGCAGCTGGGAAGGGTTTGATACGCAGTATTTT. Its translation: CASSWEGFDTQYF.

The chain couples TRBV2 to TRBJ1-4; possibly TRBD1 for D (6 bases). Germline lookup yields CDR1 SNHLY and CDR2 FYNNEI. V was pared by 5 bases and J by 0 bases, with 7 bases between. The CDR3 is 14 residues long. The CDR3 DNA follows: TGTGCCAGCAGTCGGACAGCAACTAATGAAAAACTGTTTTTT. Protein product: CASSRTATNEKLFF. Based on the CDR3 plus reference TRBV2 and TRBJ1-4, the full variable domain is EPEVTQTPSHQVTQMGQEVILRCVPISNHLYFYWYRQILGQKVEFLVSFYNNEISEKSEIFDDQFSVERPDGSNFTLKIRSTKLEDSAMYFCASSRTATNEKLFFGSGTQLSVL.

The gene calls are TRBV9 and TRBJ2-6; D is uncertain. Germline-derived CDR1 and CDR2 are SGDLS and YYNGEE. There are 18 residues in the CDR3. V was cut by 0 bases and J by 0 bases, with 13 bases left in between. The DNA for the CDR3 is TGTGCCAGCAGCGTAGGCATAGGGCTCCTCTCTGGGGCCAACGTCCTGACTTTC. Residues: CASSVGIGLLSGANVLTF.